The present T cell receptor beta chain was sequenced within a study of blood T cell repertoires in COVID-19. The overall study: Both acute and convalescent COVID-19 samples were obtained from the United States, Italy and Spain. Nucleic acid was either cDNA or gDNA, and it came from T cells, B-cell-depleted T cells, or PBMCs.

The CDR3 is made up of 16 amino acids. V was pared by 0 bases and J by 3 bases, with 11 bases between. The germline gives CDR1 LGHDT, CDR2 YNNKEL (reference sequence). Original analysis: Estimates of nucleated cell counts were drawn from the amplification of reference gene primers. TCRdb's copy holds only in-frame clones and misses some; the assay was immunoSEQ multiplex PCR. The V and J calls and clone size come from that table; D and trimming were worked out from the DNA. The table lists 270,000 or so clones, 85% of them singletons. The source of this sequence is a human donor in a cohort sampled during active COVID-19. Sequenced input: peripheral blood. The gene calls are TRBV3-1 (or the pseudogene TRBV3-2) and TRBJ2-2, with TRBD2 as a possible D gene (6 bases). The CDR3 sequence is CASSQDKGRYTGELFF. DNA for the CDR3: TGTGCCAGCAGCCAAGATAAGGGGAGGTACACCGGGGAGCTGTTTTTT.